The subject of this entry is one TCR beta chain. What it binds is unknown. The validation cohort, a group of under 150 subjects, included the donors and was separate from the approximately 700-subject first cohort. Germline CDR1 SGHRS, CDR2 YFSETQ. V dropped 2 bases and J dropped 5 bases, with 13 bases sitting between them. CDR3 size: 14 residues. The sample belongs to a study of cytomegalovirus exposure and HLA in healthy donors. Data came from immunoSEQ multiplex PCR; TCRdb stores just in-frame clones and leaves some out. The sample has 160,000 or so clones; roughly 80% are singletons. Study-level points and caveats: 150 or so TCR beta chains were listed as cytomegalovirus-associated. Accounts indicate the classifier identified cytomegalovirus status with strong specificity and sensitivity. The authors confirmed in vitro that three CMV-associated chains were specific for CMV antigens.

This receptor was identified in a man aged 25 to 40 in good health and CMV-seropositive. The sequencing input was PBMCs. V gene TRBV5-1 combines with J gene TRBJ2-5; TRBD2 is a possible D gene (6 bases). Here the CDR3 reads CASSFGGSVETQYF. CDR3 DNA sequence: TGCGCCAGCAGCTTCGGGGGAAGCGTGGAGACCCAGTACTTC.